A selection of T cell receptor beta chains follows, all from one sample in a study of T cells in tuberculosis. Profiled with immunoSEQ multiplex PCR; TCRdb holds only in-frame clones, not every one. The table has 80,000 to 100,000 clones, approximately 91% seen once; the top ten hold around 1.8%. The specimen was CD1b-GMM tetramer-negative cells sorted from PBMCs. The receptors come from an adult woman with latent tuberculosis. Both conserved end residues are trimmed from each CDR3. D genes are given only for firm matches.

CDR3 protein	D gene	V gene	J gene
AWRLDWDYT	NA	TRBV30	TRBJ1-2
ASSGTGSWNEQF	TRBD1	TRBV27	TRBJ2-1
ASSGPGQGSPYEQY	TRBD1	TRBV6-1	TRBJ2-7
ASRAQGSTGELF	NA	TRBV19	TRBJ2-2
ASSPSVRLAGTDTQY	TRBD2	TRBV13	TRBJ2-3
ASSKGLAGSYNEQF	TRBD2	TRBV11-2	TRBJ2-1
ASAGDDNEQF	NA	TRBV11-2	TRBJ2-1
ASSPPDAGNEQF	NA	TRBV11-3	TRBJ2-1
SVEREPSEAF	NA	TRBV29-1	TRBJ1-1
ASRTGGTGVGNTIY	TRBD1	TRBV2	TRBJ1-3
ASSRTGVADTQY	TRBD1	TRBV5-1	TRBJ2-3
ASSHPPGGAPIRHNSPLH	NA	TRBV19	TRBJ1-6
ASSEDAGTGFQPQH	TRBD1	TRBV2	TRBJ1-5
ASSQERGGGRTGELF	TRBD2	TRBV4-2	TRBJ2-2
ASSPPGQGVPLH	TRBD1	TRBV4-2	TRBJ1-6
ASSERGGTDTQY	TRBD2	TRBV10-2	TRBJ2-3
ASSLWVGLRTGADTQY	TRBD1	TRBV5-1	TRBJ2-3
ASSPQGDQPQH	NA	TRBV21-1	TRBJ1-5
ASSLGGQYEQC	NA	TRBV5-1	TRBJ2-7
ASSQGTGGSPLH	TRBD1	TRBV4-2	TRBJ1-6
ASSIGAGATNEKLF	NA	TRBV19	TRBJ1-4
ASSLGWEIETQY	NA	TRBV7-2	TRBJ2-5
SPIKTGRFYNEQF	NA	TRBV29-1	TRBJ2-1
ASRLQGPEQY	TRBD1	TRBV10-2	TRBJ2-7